The 10 T cell receptor beta chains below all came from one sample that was sequenced in a study of T cell changes during pregnancy in multiple sclerosis. TCRdb keeps only in-frame clones here, not all; method: immunoSEQ multiplex PCR. Of about 28,000 clones detected, 80% to 90% appear once; the ten largest clones hold approximately 0.79%. This specimen was CD4+ T cells from peripheral blood mononuclear cells, taken in the second trimester of pregnancy. These TCRs come from a female donor with multiple sclerosis, enrolled in a pregnancy study.

This clone appeared once. The CDR3 DNA sequence: TGCGCCAGCAGCGAGACTAGCGGGGGCACCGGGGAGCTGTTTTTT. Translated: CASSETSGGTGELFF. V is TRBV5-1 and J is TRBJ2-2, with 12 bases lining up with TRBD2. J gave up 4 bases and V 4 bases, and 2 bases lay outside the gene matches. Germline V gene lookup returns CDR1 SGHRS and CDR2 YFSETQ. The CDR3 has 15 amino acids.

Remarks on this clone: A junction end diverges from the germline sequence, so it may reflect a read error. The chain has TRBV7-2 and TRBJ2-1, with TRBD1 matching over 9 bases. This CDR3 is 12 amino acids long. Per germline, CDR1 SGHTA and CDR2 FQGNSA. This chain's CDR3 is CASSSRTGVRIF. For the CDR3, the DNA is TGTGCCAGCAGCTCGAGGACAGGGGTAAGGATCTTC.

This clone showed up just a few times. V and J are TRBV5-1 and TRBJ1-6; 7 positions agree with TRBD1. Germline loops: CDR1 SGHRS, CDR2 YFSETQ. CDR3 size: 15 residues. With 3 bases clipped from V and 10 bases from J, the junction kept 10 bases outside the gene matches. The CDR3, as DNA: TGCGCCAGCAGCTCCTCAACAGGGGTAGGATCACCCCTCCACTTT. Its translation is CASSSSTGVGSPLHF.

The chain combines TRBV15 with TRBJ1-2; 8 nucleotides match TRBD1. This CDR3 is 16 amino acids long. Germline values: CDR1 LNHNV, CDR2 YYDKDF (reference sequence). V shed 5 bases and J 4 bases; nucleotides not matched to a gene: 12. The CDR3 region is CATSGGSRDRSYGYTF. In DNA form, the CDR3 reads TGTGCCACCAGCGGCGGGTCCCGGGACAGGTCCTATGGCTACACCTTC.

This CDR3 is CASSIWGRTVNEKLFF. As DNA, the CDR3 is TGTGCCAGTAGTATATGGGGGAGGACCGTTAATGAAAAACTGTTTTTT. The rearrangement links TRBV19 to TRBJ1-4; D is perhaps TRBD1 (5 bases). From germline, CDR1 is LNHDA and CDR2 SQIVND (reference sequence). The CDR3 consists of 16 residues. Trimming removed 2 bases at V and 4 bases at J, with 14 bases between.

This clone was found once. V and J are TRBV18 and TRBJ2-5; 9 nucleotides match TRBD1. The germline gives CDR1 KGHSH, CDR2 LQKENI. V trimming: 4 bases; J trimming: 5 bases; junction bases outside the gene matches: 11. The CDR3 totals 16 residues. The DNA for the CDR3 is TGTGCCAGCTCACTTGGTCCGGGACAGGGTACCGAGACCCAGTACTTC. This codes for CASSLGPGQGTETQYF.

The chain couples TRBV9 to TRBJ1-2; D gene uncertain. Germline V CDR1 and CDR2: SGDLS, YYNGEE. The CDR3 spans 14 residues. Trimming removed 3 bases from V and 1 base from J, with 10 bases in between. The CDR3, as DNA: TGTGCCAGCAGCGACAGCCTGATTAACTATGGCTACACCTTC. It is translated as CASSDSLINYGYTF.

The J gene is TRBJ2-1, the V gene TRBV19; 10 bases fit TRBD1. The CDR3 covers 17 residues. The J segment lost 5 bases and the V segment lost 5 bases, leaving 12 bases of the junction unmatched. Germline V gene lookup returns CDR1 LNHDA and CDR2 SQIVND (reference sequence). This chain's CDR3 is CASSPRPGQGENNEQFF. For the CDR3, the DNA is TGTGCCAGTAGTCCCCGGCCCGGACAGGGGGAGAACAATGAGCAGTTCTTC.

This chain uses TRBV28 with TRBJ1-2; TRBD1 aligns across 7 bases. V was pared by 6 bases and J by 5 bases, with 6 bases of the junction left unmatched. The germline gives CDR1 MDHEN, CDR2 SYDVKM. This CDR3 contains 13 residues. The CDR3 sequence: CASRAGTDYGYTF. The DNA for the CDR3 is TGTGCCAGCAGGGCCGGGACAGATTATGGCTACACCTTC.

The chain links TRBV19 to TRBJ2-7; 9 nucleotides agree with TRBD1. Unmatched junction bases numbered 8, after V lost 0 bases and J lost 5 bases. The V gene's germline CDR1 is LNHDA and CDR2 SQIVND (reference sequence). This CDR3 has 16 amino acids. This chain's CDR3 is CASSIDPGQGRDEQYF. The CDR3 coding sequence is TGTGCCAGTAGTATAGATCCGGGACAGGGTCGGGACGAGCAGTACTTC.